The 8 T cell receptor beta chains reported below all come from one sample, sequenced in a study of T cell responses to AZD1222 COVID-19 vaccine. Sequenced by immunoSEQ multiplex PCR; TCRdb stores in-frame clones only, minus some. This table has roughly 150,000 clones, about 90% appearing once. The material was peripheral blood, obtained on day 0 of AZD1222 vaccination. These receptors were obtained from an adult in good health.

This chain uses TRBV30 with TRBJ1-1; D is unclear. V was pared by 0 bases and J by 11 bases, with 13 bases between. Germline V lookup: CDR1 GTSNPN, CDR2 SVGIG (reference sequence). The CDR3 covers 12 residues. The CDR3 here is CAWSVDVSGAFF. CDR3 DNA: TGTGCCTGGAGTGTAGACGTGAGTGGGGCTTTCTTT.

For the CDR3, the DNA is TGTGCCAGCAGCTCCCTAGCGGGTCTCTACGAGCAGTACTTC. This sequence encodes CASSSLAGLYEQYF. This chain connects TRBV7-2 to TRBJ2-7, with 8 bases lining up with TRBD2. Germline loops: CDR1 SGHTA, CDR2 FQGNSA. The CDR3 is 14 amino acids. Losses at the gene ends were 4 bases for V and 3 bases for J; bases not matched to a gene: 5.

The CDR3, as DNA: TGCGCCAGCAGCTTGGCCGGGGCAGGGACCTCCTACAATGAGCAGTTCTTC. This sequence encodes CASSLAGAGTSYNEQFF. This chain uses TRBV5-1 with TRBJ2-1, with D perhaps TRBD1 or TRBD2 (5 bases each). Trimming left V 0 bases short and J 0 bases short, with 13 bases between. This CDR3 is 17 amino acids long. CDR1 and CDR2 (germline): SGHRS, YFSETQ.

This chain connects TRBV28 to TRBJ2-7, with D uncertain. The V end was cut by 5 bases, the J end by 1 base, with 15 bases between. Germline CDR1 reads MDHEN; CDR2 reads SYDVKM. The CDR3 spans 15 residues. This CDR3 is CASSRTGPKSYEQYF. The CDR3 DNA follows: TGTGCCAGCAGTAGAACCGGGCCCAAATCCTACGAGCAGTACTTC.

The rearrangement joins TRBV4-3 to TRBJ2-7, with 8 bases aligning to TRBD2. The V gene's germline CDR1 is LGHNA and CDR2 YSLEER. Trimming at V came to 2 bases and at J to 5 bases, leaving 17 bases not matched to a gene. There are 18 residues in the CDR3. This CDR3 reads CASSQKHPPGLGEDEQYF. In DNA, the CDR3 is TGCGCCAGCAGCCAAAAACACCCACCGGGACTAGGGGAGGACGAGCAGTACTTC.

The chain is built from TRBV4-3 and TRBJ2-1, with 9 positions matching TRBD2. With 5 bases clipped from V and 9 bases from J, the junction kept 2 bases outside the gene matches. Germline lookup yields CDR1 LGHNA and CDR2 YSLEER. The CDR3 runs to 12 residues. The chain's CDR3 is CASSNSGSEQFF. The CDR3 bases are TGCGCCAGCAGCAATAGCGGGAGTGAGCAGTTCTTC.

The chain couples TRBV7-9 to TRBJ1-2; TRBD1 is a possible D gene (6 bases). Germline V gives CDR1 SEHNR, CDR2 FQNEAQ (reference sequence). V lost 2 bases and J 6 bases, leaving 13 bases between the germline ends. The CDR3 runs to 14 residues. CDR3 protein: CASSLSSGANGYTF. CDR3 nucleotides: TGTGCCAGCAGCTTATCATCGGGGGCGAATGGCTACACCTTC. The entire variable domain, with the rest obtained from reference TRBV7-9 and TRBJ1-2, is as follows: DTGVSQNPRHKITKRGQNVTFRCDPISEHNRLYWYRQTLGQGPEFLTYFQNEAQLEKSRLLSDRFSAERPKGSFSTLEIQRTEQGDSAMYLCASSLSSGANGYTFGSGTRLTVV.

The CDR3 DNA follows: TGTGCCACCAGCAGAGATGTAACTAGCGGACCGAACACCGGGGAGCTGTTTTTT. Translating it yields CATSRDVTSGPNTGELFF. The chain is built from TRBV15 and TRBJ2-2, with 8 bases fitting TRBD2. The CDR3 has 18 amino acids. The ends lost 0 bases at V and 0 bases at J; junction bases unmatched: 6. Germline V gene data show CDR1 as LNHNV and CDR2 as YYDKDF (reference sequence).